This TCR beta chain was identified during a study of blood T cell repertoires in COVID-19. Authors' analysis steps: Amplification of reference gene primers provided the estimated nucleated cell counts. Repertoires were generated with immunoSEQ multiplex PCR, while TCRdb's copy carries only in-frame clones and drops some. That table gives V, J and clone size, and the DNA gave D and trimming. The sample includes about 300,000 clones, around 86% of them seen just once. This CDR3 region has 15 residues. Trimming cost V 2 bases and J 8 bases, with 16 bases left between them. Germline-derived CDR1 and CDR2 are MNHNS and SASEGT.

The J gene is TRBJ2-1, the V gene TRBV6-1; D is undetermined. This receptor was obtained from a human donor in a cohort sampled during active COVID-19. Material: peripheral blood. The CDR3 nucleotides read TGTGCCAGCAGTGAACGCTCCAGGTCCCTTGATGAGCAGTTCTTC. This sequence encodes CASSERSRSLDEQFF.